The T cell receptor beta chain under discussion was sequenced for a study of cytomegalovirus exposure and HLA in healthy donors. Study observations and caveats: Common viral pathogens (according to a later analysis) appeared linked to several of the most significant clusters. Upon later analysis, TCR association rates were observed to vary by HLA locus, being highest for DRB1 and lowest for HLA-C. The authors confirmed in vitro that three CMV-associated chains were specific for CMV antigens.

Researchers ran the PCR with 60 Vbeta and 13 Jbeta primers. Repertoires were generated with immunoSEQ multiplex PCR, while TCRdb's copy carries only in-frame clones and drops some. Its clone listing holds about 75,000 clones. A remark on this clone: Its antigen is unknown.

This CDR3 spans 15 amino acids. CDR1 is KGHSH and CDR2 is LQKENI in the germline V gene. J gave up 8 bases and V 6 bases, and 9 bases lay outside the gene matches. The sample was PBMCs. This clonotype was obtained from a man younger than 35 in good health and CMV-seropositive. V is TRBV18 and J is TRBJ1-4; TRBD1 agrees at 10 bases. The DNA of the CDR3 is TGTGCCAGCTCGAGGGACAGGGGTCGAGGCGAAAAACTGTTTTTT. Translating gives CASSRDRGRGEKLFF.